These 5 T cell receptor beta chains were all obtained from the same sample, sequenced in a study of human T cells and chemical hapten exposure. A single record per CDR3 protein comes from TCRdb applying MiXCR to the RACE reads. The sample records about 110,000 distinct CDR3 sequences, around 34% being singletons. Time point meaning: patch test 3, about 24 weeks after DPC sensitization. Documented treatment: therapeutic diphenylcyclopropenone sensitization with weekly scalp DPC. The material sequenced was whole blood, taken in connection with sensitization to the hapten diphenylcyclopropenone (DPC). The receptor source for this set is a man in his forties with alopecia areata. Some clones in this sample may be carry-over from other donors' samples.

This clonotype was found a few times. The V call is TRBV21-1, the J call TRBJ2-7. TRBV21-1 is a pseudogene locus. CDR3 length equals 13 residues. CDR3 amino acids: CASSTDSSYEQYV. The CDR3 bases are TGTGCCAGCAGCACGGACAGCTCCTACGAGCAGTACGTC.

This clonotype was recorded a few times. The V call is TRBV20-1, the J call TRBJ1-4; 7 bases align to TRBD1. J lost 7 bases, V lost 0 bases, and 5 bases had no gene match. CDR3 size: 14 residues. From germline, CDR1 is DFQATT and CDR2 SNEGSKA (reference sequence). The CDR3 DNA reads TGCAGTGCTAGAGATAGGACAGGCGTTGAAAAACTGTTTTTT. Its translation: CSARDRTGVEKLFF.

The J gene is TRBJ1-5, the V gene TRBV7-2; D is uncertain. Germline V gene sequence: CDR1 SGHTA, CDR2 FQGNSA. CDR3 length: 12 amino acids. The ends were cut back, 5 bases at V and 3 bases at J, with 5 bases in the middle. This chain's CDR3 is CASSPTNQPQHF. CDR3 DNA: TGTGCCAGCAGCCCCACCAATCAGCCCCAGCATTTT.

V and J are TRBV3-1 and TRBJ1-3; D not certain. CDR1 is LGHDT and CDR2 is YNNKEL in the germline V gene (reference sequence). The CDR3 sequence is 15 residues long. Trimming took 0 bases from V and 1 from J, leaving 7 bases between them. The CDR3: CASSQDLGSGNTIYF. CDR3 coding DNA: TGTGCCAGCAGCCAAGATCTAGGATCTGGAAACACCATATATTTT.

The chain links TRBV6-5 to TRBJ2-2; no reliable D call. Germline lookup yields CDR1 MNHEY and CDR2 SVGAGI. The CDR3 runs 14 residues. V lost 8 bases and J 0 bases, leaving 10 bases between the germline ends. In nucleotides, the CDR3 is TGTGCCAGCCGCGTGGCGGCGAACACCGGGGAGCTGTTTTTT. It codes for CASRVAANTGELFF.